Sequencing of this T cell receptor beta chain was carried out in a study of blood T cells in healthy people across ages. Notes on the study in general: Conclusively comparing naive with antigen-experienced cells was impossible with unsorted PBMCs.

Note on this clonotype: Its specificity is not known.

The V and J ends lost 2 bases and 3 bases respectively, with 16 bases between them. The germline V gene encodes CDR1 SGHKS and CDR2 YYEKEE (reference sequence). The CDR3 sequence is 16 residues long. There were at least 5 micrograms of total RNA extracted from every sample. Using a J-beta primer mix together with a sample-barcoded 5' primer, a second PCR was run for about 6 to 12 cycles. TCRdb used MiXCR to reprocess the 5' RACE reads, holding one entry per CDR3 protein. The sample shows 850,000 to 1,000,000 distinct CDR3 sequences, roughly 47% of them seen only once. The sequenced sample was blood. The sequence came from a woman aged 55-69 years in good health. V gene TRBV5-5 combines with J gene TRBJ2-3, with a possible D match to TRBD2 (5 bases). The CDR3 region has the DNA TGTGCCAGCAGCTTCCGGAGGTCCCTGCGGACAGATACGCAGTATTTT. Amino acid sequence: CASSFRRSLRTDTQYF.